These 25 T cell receptor beta chains originate from one sample sequenced in a study of radiation and T cells in renal cell carcinoma. Assay used: immunoSEQ multiplex PCR; TCRdb lists only in-frame clones, some missing. The sample lists about 21,000 clones; nearly 80% were seen once. The time point: baseline pretreatment blood. The sample's treatment: 15 Gy SBRT to primary tumor, nephrectomy 4 weeks later. Source: blood, taken from a patient whose treatment included radiotherapy and nephrectomy. The receptors originated from a man aged 55 to 70 with renal cell carcinoma.

The chain employs TRBV30 and TRBJ2-5; weak D call: TRBD1 (5 bases). V lost 3 bases and J lost 7, with 15 bases in between. Looked up from germline, CDR1 is GTSNPN and CDR2 is SVGIG (reference sequence). This CDR3 is 13 amino acids long. CDR3 protein: CAWRPWGQGTQYF. The CDR3 DNA reads TGTGCCTGGAGGCCATGGGGCCAGGGGACCCAGTACTTC.

The chain carries TRBV27 and TRBJ2-7; D possibly matches TRBD1 or TRBD2 (5 bases each). This CDR3 contains 15 residues. Germline V CDR1 and CDR2: MNHEY, SMNVEV (reference sequence). The V gene lost 3 bases and the J gene lost 3 bases, with 15 bases spanning the gap. CDR3 residues: CASSFIGTQDYEQYF. In DNA, the CDR3 is TGTGCCAGCAGTTTCATCGGGACGCAAGACTACGAGCAGTACTTC.

The chain carries TRBV6-1 and TRBJ2-7; 12 nucleotides align to TRBD2. J was trimmed by 5 bases and V by 6 bases; bases with no gene match: 2. This CDR3 spans 13 amino acids. Germline V gene lookup returns CDR1 MNHNS and CDR2 SASEGT. Here the CDR3 reads CASRLAGGDEQYF. The CDR3 DNA reads TGTGCCAGCAGGCTAGCGGGAGGGGACGAGCAGTACTTC.

CDR3 in amino acids: CASSLSKGTDTQYF. CDR3 nucleotide sequence: TGTGCCAGCAGTTTATCGAAGGGCACAGATACGCAGTATTTT. This sequence joins TRBV27 and TRBJ2-3; D remains ambiguous. There are 14 residues in the CDR3. Per the germline V gene, CDR1 is MNHEY and CDR2 is SMNVEV (reference sequence). V dropped 0 bases and J dropped 1 base, with 5 bases sitting between them.

The chain is built from TRBV4-1 and TRBJ1-5; D might be TRBD1 (6 bases). Looked up from germline, CDR1 is MGHRA and CDR2 is YSYEKL. V was pared by 4 bases and J by 3 bases, with 22 bases between. This CDR3 comprises 18 residues. CDR3 sequence: CASSPKLGGPTTNQPQHF. CDR3 bases: TGCGCCAGCAGCCCCAAGCTGGGGGGGCCCACCACCAATCAGCCCCAGCATTTT.

The chain carries TRBV7-6 and TRBJ2-3; 11 nucleotides agree with TRBD2. The germline CDR1 and CDR2 sequences are SGHVS and FNYEAQ. V was clipped by 6 bases and J by 4 bases; unmatched bases: 9. The CDR3 is 16 residues long. The CDR3 DNA is TGTGCCAGCAGGCCGACTAGCGGGATTGTGGCAGATACGCAGTATTTT. The encoded protein is CASRPTSGIVADTQYF.

This sequence joins TRBV27 and TRBJ2-5; D remains ambiguous. Germline V gene sequence: CDR1 MNHEY, CDR2 SMNVEV (reference sequence). The V end was cut by 2 bases, the J end by 4 bases, with 14 bases between. This CDR3 region has 15 residues. Here the CDR3 DNA reads TGTGCCAGCAGTTTAACCCCCCCGACGGGAGAGACCCAGTACTTC. Encoded protein: CASSLTPPTGETQYF.

The V and J genes are TRBV14 and TRBJ1-4, with 11 bases identical to TRBD1. The CDR3 length is 17 residues. The J segment lost 8 bases and the V segment lost 4 bases, leaving 12 bases of the junction unmatched. Per the germline V gene, CDR1 is SGHDN and CDR2 is FVKESK. CDR3 coding DNA: TGTGCCAGCAGCCGGAGGACAGGGGGCAGAGGGGTGGAAAAACTGTTTTTT. Encoded protein: CASSRRTGGRGVEKLFF.

The rearrangement uses TRBV7-9 and TRBJ2-3; D may be TRBD2 (5 bases). The CDR3 covers 14 residues. The V and J ends lost 4 bases and 2 bases respectively, with 10 bases between them. CDR1 SEHNR and CDR2 FQNEAQ come from the germline V gene (reference sequence). In nucleotides, the CDR3 is TGTGCCAGCAGCTGGACTGGATTCACAGATACGCAGTATTTT. Protein sequence: CASSWTGFTDTQYF.

This clone has a single count. The gene calls are TRBV19 and TRBJ2-1; D is unclear. V lost 5 bases and J lost 8, with 16 bases in between. Looked up from germline, CDR1 is LNHDA and CDR2 is SQIVND (reference sequence). The CDR3 is 14 amino acids. This chain's CDR3 is CASSSGGRADEQFF. The CDR3 region has the DNA TGTGCCAGTAGTTCTGGTGGGCGCGCAGATGAGCAGTTCTTC.

The V call is TRBV27, the J call TRBJ1-2, with 7 nucleotides matching TRBD1. The CDR3 runs to 13 residues. Looked up from germline, CDR1 is MNHEY and CDR2 is SMNVEV (reference sequence). V was clipped by 6 bases and J by 6 bases; unmatched bases: 7. This chain's CDR3 is CASSDRESNGYTF. In DNA, the CDR3 is TGTGCCAGCAGCGACAGGGAGAGTAATGGCTACACCTTC.

V is TRBV5-1 and J is TRBJ2-1; 14 nucleotides align to TRBD2. The CDR3 covers 16 residues. Germline V CDR1 and CDR2: SGHRS, YFSETQ. V gave up 4 bases and J gave up 8 bases; unmatched junction bases: 8. As DNA, the CDR3 is TGCGCCAGCAGCCCGGGACTAGCGGGAGTATTGGATGAGCAGTTCTTC. Amino acid sequence: CASSPGLAGVLDEQFF.

The chain joins TRBV29-1 to TRBJ1-2; 12 bases are a match to TRBD1. The V and J ends lost 6 bases and 7 bases, in that order; junction bases with no gene match: 9. The germline V gene has CDR1 SQVTM and CDR2 ANQGSEA. There are 14 residues in the CDR3. Here the CDR3 reads CSVETGQGALGYTF. The CDR3 coding sequence is TGCAGCGTGGAGACGGGACAGGGGGCTCTTGGCTACACCTTC.

The chain joins TRBV7-2 to TRBJ1-5; D is undetermined. The CDR3 contains 14 residues. From germline, CDR1 is SGHTA and CDR2 FQGNSA. Trimming took 2 bases from V and 0 from J, leaving 5 bases between them. The CDR3 region has the DNA TGTGCCAGCAGCTTACAGGTTAGCAATCAGCCCCAGCATTTT. It encodes CASSLQVSNQPQHF.

On this clone: A read error may produce the germline difference seen at one junction end. The chain carries TRBV10-3 and TRBJ2-7; 7 bases are shared with TRBD2. Germline values: CDR1 ENHRY, CDR2 SYGVKD. This CDR3 is 15 amino acids long. CDR3 protein: CASSGAGLGSYEQYF. CDR3 in DNA: TGTGCCAGCAGTGGAGCCGGACTAGGCAGCTACGAGCAGTACTTC.

This clone was seen only once. The CDR3 here is CASSLGPNNEKLFF. The CDR3 DNA is TGCGCCAGCAGCTTGGGACCGAATAATGAAAAACTGTTTTTT. This chain joins TRBV5-1 and TRBJ1-4; the D is unclear. V lost 0 bases to trimming and J lost 4 bases, with 7 bases between them. The CDR3 runs to 14 residues. Looked up from germline, CDR1 is SGHRS and CDR2 is YFSETQ.

The chain combines TRBV7-2 with TRBJ2-2; D is unclear. Germline CDR1 is SGHTA and CDR2 is FQGNSA. The CDR3 is 15 amino acids. With 2 bases removed from V and 4 bases from J, the gap between germline ends came to 11 bases. The CDR3 is CASSLLGFSTGELFF. CDR3 nucleotides: TGTGCCAGCAGCTTACTGGGTTTCTCCACCGGGGAGCTGTTTTTT.

This chain uses TRBV5-4 with TRBJ2-7, with D possibly being TRBD1 or TRBD2 (5 bases each). V was pared by 4 bases and J by 0 bases, with 17 bases between. The CDR3 spans 16 residues. CDR1 is SGHNT and CDR2 is YYREEE in the germline V gene (reference sequence). CDR3 loop: CASSGGGGLSSYEQYF. The DNA of the CDR3 is TGTGCCAGCAGCGGGGGTGGGGGATTGAGCTCCTACGAGCAGTACTTC. The entire variable domain, with the rest obtained from reference TRBV5-4 and TRBJ2-7, is as follows: ETGVTQSPTHLIKTRGQQVTLRCSSQSGHNTVSWYQQALGQGPQFIFQYYREEENGRGNFPPRFSGLQFPNYSSELNVNALELDDSALYLCASSGGGGLSSYEQYFGPGTRLTVT.

The chain is built from TRBV18 and TRBJ2-3; unclear D gene. CDR1 is KGHSH, CDR2 LQKENI, per germline. Trimming removed 3 bases from V and 6 bases from J, with 16 bases in between. The CDR3 runs 15 residues. DNA of the CDR3: TGTGCCAGCTCACCGACCATAATTACCAGGGATACGCAGTATTTT. Amino acid sequence: CASSPTIITRDTQYF.

In this sample, this clone turned up once. The V gene is TRBV4-1, the J gene TRBJ1-5; 8 bases are a match to TRBD1. The trim removed 0 bases at V and 4 bases at J, leaving 8 bases unmatched. The germline V gene has CDR1 MGHRA and CDR2 YSYEKL. The CDR3 is 17 amino acids. CDR3 nucleotides: TGCGCCAGCAGCCAAGAGCGCGCCGGGACAGGAAATCAGCCCCAGCATTTT. Its translation: CASSQERAGTGNQPQHF.

This chain links TRBV13 with TRBJ2-1, with D hard to call. CDR3 size: 19 residues. Germline V gene data show CDR1 as PRHDT and CDR2 as FYEKMQ (reference sequence). V shed 5 bases and J shed 3 bases, with 26 bases lying between them. The CDR3 nucleotides read TGTGCCAGCAGCCAGATGACGCTGGAGACACCTCTTCACTACAATGAGCAGTTCTTC. Its protein is CASSQMTLETPLHYNEQFF.

CDR3 nucleotide sequence: TGTGCCAGCAGTTACGGGAGGGAGGGCCTGGACGAGCAGTACTTC. Amino acid sequence: CASSYGREGLDEQYF. The chain employs TRBV6-6 and TRBJ2-7; the match to TRBD2 covers 7 bases. V dropped 2 bases and J dropped 5; count of bases not matched to a gene: 9. CDR3 length: 15 residues. Germline values: CDR1 MNHNY, CDR2 SVGAGI (reference sequence).

The V and J genes are TRBV19 and TRBJ1-4; 8 positions agree with TRBD1. With 3 bases clipped from V and 7 bases from J, the junction kept 10 bases outside the gene matches. Germline V gives CDR1 LNHDA, CDR2 SQIVND (reference sequence). The CDR3 spans 16 residues. The DNA for the CDR3 is TGTGCCAGTAGTATGGGCAGGGGACAGGCCCGTGAAAAACTGTTTTTT. It specifies CASSMGRGQAREKLFF.

This chain uses TRBV7-9 with TRBJ2-7; tentatively, D is TRBD1 or TRBD2 (6 bases each). Germline CDR1 SEHNR, CDR2 FQNEAQ (reference sequence). Trimming stripped 5 bases from V and 0 bases from J, with 14 bases between. This CDR3 contains 15 residues. CDR3 nucleotide sequence: TGTGCCAGCAGCGCGGGACAAAGGACCTCCTACGAGCAGTACTTC. It encodes CASSAGQRTSYEQYF.

The rearrangement links TRBV5-1 to TRBJ2-7, with unresolved D. Trimming cost V 1 base and J 0 bases, with 14 bases left between them. CDR1 SGHRS and CDR2 YFSETQ come from the germline V gene. CDR3 length equals 16 residues. The CDR3 is CASSLSLTLSSYEQYF. Written as DNA, the CDR3 is TGCGCCAGCAGCTTGTCCCTGACCCTCAGCTCCTACGAGCAGTACTTC.